The next 25 T cell receptor beta chains were all read from a single sample in a study of cytomegalovirus exposure and HLA in healthy donors. In the PCR, 60 Vbeta and 13 Jbeta primers were used. Sequenced by immunoSEQ multiplex PCR; TCRdb stores in-frame clones only, minus some. The repertoire holds 150,000 to 200,000 clones, with around 80% as singletons. Specimen: PBMCs. All receptors derive from a woman in her forties or fifties in good health and CMV-seropositive.

The rearrangement links TRBV14 to TRBJ1-6; no firm D call. This CDR3 is 12 amino acids long. Germline-derived CDR1 and CDR2 are SGHDN and FVKESK. Trimming pared 4 bases from V and 7 bases from J, leaving 5 bases between. The CDR3 here is CASSLSNSPLHF. CDR3 nucleotides: TGTGCCAGCAGCCTATCCAATTCACCCCTCCACTTT. The full variable domain, with the rest looked up from reference TRBV14 and TRBJ1-6, is EAGVTQFPSHSVIEKGQTVTLRCDPISGHDNLYWYRRVMGKEIKFLLHFVKESKQDESGMPNNRFLAERTGGTYSTLKVQPAELEDSGVYFCASSLSNSPLHFGNGTRLTVT.

V is TRBV19 and J is TRBJ2-1; 7 bases map to TRBD2. The germline V gene encodes CDR1 LNHDA and CDR2 SQIVND (reference sequence). V lost 3 bases to trimming and J lost 4 bases; unmatched junction nucleotides: 6. CDR3 length: 15 residues. The CDR3, as DNA: TGTGCCAGTAGTATTGGGCTAGCGGCTTACAATGAGCAGTTCTTC. It codes for CASSIGLAAYNEQFF.

V usage is TRBV29-1 and J usage is TRBJ1-1; tentative D call: TRBD1 (5 bases). Trimming took 4 bases from V and 3 from J, leaving 12 bases between them. This CDR3 has 13 residues. Germline CDR1 and CDR2: SQVTM and ANQGSEA. The CDR3: CSVGDRRDTEAFF. The CDR3 region has the DNA TGCAGCGTTGGCGACAGAAGGGACACTGAAGCTTTCTTT.

This sequence joins TRBV11-2 and TRBJ2-5; D is possibly TRBD1 (5 bases). The CDR3 extends over 15 amino acids. The germline CDR1 and CDR2 sequences are SGHAT and FQNNGV. V lost 5 bases to trimming and J lost 2 bases, with 15 bases between them. This CDR3 reads CASSRTGILQETQYF. In nucleotides, the CDR3 is TGTGCCAGCAGCCGTACAGGAATTCTACAAGAGACCCAGTACTTC.

The chain is built from TRBV6-5 and TRBJ1-1; D perhaps matches TRBD1 (6 bases). The V end lost 2 bases, the J end lost 3 bases, and 13 bases lay between the germline ends. The CDR3 length is 15 residues. Looked up from germline, CDR1 is MNHEY and CDR2 is SVGAGI. The CDR3 DNA follows: TGTGCCAGCAGTTACGGTGGGGAGGGGGACACTGAAGCTTTCTTT. Amino acids: CASSYGGEGDTEAFF.

This chain uses TRBV6-5 with TRBJ2-2, with 7 nucleotides matching TRBD2. The CDR3 spans 14 residues. Germline CDR1 reads MNHEY; CDR2 reads SVGAGI. V was clipped by 4 bases and J by 2 bases; unmatched bases: 1. CDR3 nucleotide sequence: TGTGCCAGCAGTTCGGGGGGTAACACCGGGGAGCTGTTTTTT. Translated, it gives CASSSGGNTGELFF.

The chain combines TRBV5-1 with TRBJ1-1; 7 positions match TRBD1. J gave up 0 bases and V 0 bases, and 8 bases lay outside the gene matches. There are 17 residues in the CDR3. Germline V gene lookup returns CDR1 SGHRS and CDR2 YFSETQ. The chain's CDR3 is CASSLGQGGRMNTEAFF. The DNA of the CDR3 is TGCGCCAGCAGCTTGGGGCAGGGGGGACGCATGAACACTGAAGCTTTCTTT.

The V call is TRBV19, the J call TRBJ1-3; D ambiguous. Trimming took 5 bases from V and 7 from J, leaving 6 bases between them. Germline CDR1 reads LNHDA; CDR2 reads SQIVND (reference sequence). This CDR3 has 11 residues. CDR3 residues: CASSESNTIYF. CDR3 DNA sequence: TGTGCCAGTAGTGAGTCCAACACCATATATTTT.

The rearrangement joins TRBV27 to TRBJ1-1; a weak D match, TRBD1 (5 bases). Germline V gives CDR1 MNHEY, CDR2 SMNVEV (reference sequence). The V gene lost 9 bases and the J gene lost 1 base, with 15 bases spanning the gap. The CDR3 totals 14 residues. The CDR3 coding sequence is TGTGCCAGTTATCCGGGACTTCAGAACACTGAAGCTTTCTTT. Its translation is CASYPGLQNTEAFF.

The rearrangement uses TRBV29-1 and TRBJ1-3, with D unclear. The CDR3 runs to 13 residues. The germline V gene encodes CDR1 SQVTM and CDR2 ANQGSEA. The V and J ends lost 7 bases and 0 bases respectively, with 10 bases between them. CDR3 sequence: CSARVTSGNTIYF. The CDR3 coding sequence is TGCAGCGCACGGGTCACCTCTGGAAACACCATATATTTT.

The chain carries TRBV30 and TRBJ1-3; unclear D gene. Between the trimmed V and J ends, which lost 3 bases and 6 bases, there was a span of 12 bases. CDR1 and CDR2 (germline): GTSNPN, SVGIG (reference sequence). The CDR3 is made up of 13 amino acids. CDR3 in DNA: TGTGCCTGGAGCCCAACAGTCTCAAACACCATATATTTT. Its translation: CAWSPTVSNTIYF.

This clone turned up a few times. The chain employs TRBV14 and TRBJ1-1, with TRBD1 as a possible D gene (6 bases). The germline gives CDR1 SGHDN, CDR2 FVKESK. Trimming left V 0 bases short and J 5 bases short, with 22 bases between. The CDR3 has 18 residues. The CDR3 protein is CASSQDSPFIGGRTEAFF. CDR3 DNA sequence: TGTGCCAGCAGCCAAGATTCCCCGTTCATAGGGGGACGGACTGAAGCTTTCTTT. The variable domain in full, with the rest retrieved from reference TRBV14 and TRBJ1-1, is EAGVTQFPSHSVIEKGQTVTLRCDPISGHDNLYWYRRVMGKEIKFLLHFVKESKQDESGMPNNRFLAERTGGTYSTLKVQPAELEDSGVYFCASSQDSPFIGGRTEAFFGQGTRLTVV.

V usage is TRBV9 and J usage is TRBJ2-7; D might be TRBD2 (7 bases). The CDR3 has 14 residues. The germline gives CDR1 SGDLS, CDR2 YYNGEE. V lost 4 bases, J lost 2 bases, and 13 bases lay in between. CDR3 DNA: TGTGCCAGCAGCCTAGGGGGGGAGACCTACGAGCAGTACTTC. Amino acid sequence: CASSLGGETYEQYF.

The chain uses TRBV30 and TRBJ1-5; D unclear. Germline values: CDR1 GTSNPN, CDR2 SVGIG (reference sequence). The length of the CDR3 is 13 residues. Trimming removed 3 bases from V and 0 bases from J, with 6 bases in between. The CDR3 DNA reads as TGTGCCTGGAGGCAGAATAGCAATCAGCCCCAGCATTTT. Protein product: CAWRQNSNQPQHF.

This sequence joins TRBV14 and TRBJ2-1; D is perhaps TRBD2 (6 bases). With 0 bases removed from V and 0 bases from J, the gap between germline ends came to 12 bases. Germline lookup yields CDR1 SGHDN and CDR2 FVKESK. CDR3 length equals 17 residues. The CDR3: CASSQDGGTFSYNEQFF. In DNA, the CDR3 is TGTGCCAGCAGCCAAGATGGTGGGACTTTCTCCTACAATGAGCAGTTCTTC.

CDR3 nucleotides: TGTGCCAGCAGCCACAGGGGGGATAATTCACCCCTCCACTTT. It yields the protein CASSHRGDNSPLHF. V gene TRBV6-4 combines with J gene TRBJ1-6; 8 bases match TRBD1. From germline, CDR1 is MRHNA and CDR2 SNTAGT. The CDR3 extends over 14 amino acids. The V segment lost 6 bases and the J segment 5 bases; nucleotides outside the gene matches: 3.

This clone was seen a few times. The rearrangement uses TRBV21-1 and TRBJ1-1; the table's D call, TRBD1, was not checked against the DNA. TRBV21-1 is listed as a pseudogene. This CDR3 is 13 amino acids long. The CDR3 loop reads CASSKGRPGEAFF. The CDR3 coding sequence is TGTGCCAGCAGCAAAGGAAGGCCAGGGGAAGCTTTCTTT.

This chain connects TRBV30 to TRBJ1-6; D ambiguous. The CDR3 totals 15 residues. V was cut by 2 bases and J by 0 bases, with 8 bases left in between. Germline V gene sequence: CDR1 GTSNPN, CDR2 SVGIG (reference sequence). The CDR3 loop is CAWSWASSYNSPLHF. The CDR3 DNA is TGTGCCTGGAGTTGGGCCAGCTCCTATAATTCACCCCTCCACTTT.

This clone was seen more than once but under ten times. This rearrangement joins TRBV2 to TRBJ2-7; 7 nucleotides match TRBD2. J was trimmed by 5 bases and V by 6 bases; bases with no gene match: 4. This CDR3 has 12 amino acids. Looked up from germline, CDR1 is SNHLY and CDR2 is FYNNEI. CDR3 sequence reads: CASRWEGNEQYF. In DNA form, the CDR3 reads TGTGCCAGCAGATGGGAGGGGAACGAGCAGTACTTC.

CDR3 sequence reads: CAIQGEGTDTQYF. CDR3 bases: TGTGCCATACAGGGGGAGGGAACAGATACGCAGTATTTT. The V call is TRBV6-5, the J call TRBJ2-3; maybe TRBD1 (8 bases). The germline V gene has CDR1 MNHEY and CDR2 SVGAGI. Between the trimmed V and J ends, which lost 10 bases and 3 bases, there was a span of 14 bases. This CDR3 region has 13 residues.

This clone was seen once. V and J are TRBV19 and TRBJ2-3; TRBD2 matches at 10 bases. V lost 7 bases, J lost 0 bases, and 4 bases stayed unmatched. The CDR3 spans 15 residues. CDR1 is LNHDA and CDR2 is SQIVND in the germline V gene (reference sequence). This CDR3 reads CASTERGGSTDTQYF. In DNA, the CDR3 is TGTGCCAGTACTGAGCGGGGGGGTAGCACAGATACGCAGTATTTT.

This chain links TRBV11-3 with TRBJ2-1; TRBD1 agrees at 12 bases. Germline CDR1 is SGHNT and CDR2 is YENEEA. This CDR3 spans 18 amino acids. Trimming removed 1 base from V and 2 bases from J; junction bases left unmatched: 6. The CDR3 DNA follows: TGTGCCAGCAGCTTAGGCCCCGGGACAGGGGGCCCCTACAATGAGCAGTTCTTC. This sequence encodes CASSLGPGTGGPYNEQFF.

The rearrangement joins TRBV28 to TRBJ2-7, with 8 bases lining up with TRBD2. The CDR3 covers 15 residues. V lost 3 bases and J lost 1; bases outside the gene matches: 5. The V gene's germline CDR1 is MDHEN and CDR2 SYDVKM. CDR3 DNA: TGTGCCAGCAGTTTGCGGGGGGTTCCTTCCTACGAGCAGTACTTC. It is translated as CASSLRGVPSYEQYF.

The gene calls are TRBV19 and TRBJ1-2, with 7 bases identical to TRBD1. Trimming took 5 bases from V and 4 from J; bases not matched to a gene: 10. From germline, CDR1 is LNHDA and CDR2 SQIVND (reference sequence). CDR3 size: 15 residues. The CDR3 coding sequence is TGTGCCAGTAGTGGGACAGCCCTTTCTGGCTATGGCTACACCTTC. Translated, it gives CASSGTALSGYGYTF.

This clone was counted between two and nine times. This chain connects TRBV7-9 to TRBJ1-2, with 8 bases fitting TRBD1. V shed 5 bases, J shed 9 bases, and the junction held 11 bases outside the gene matches. CDR1 is SEHNR and CDR2 is FQNEAQ in the germline V gene (reference sequence). This CDR3 has 14 residues. The CDR3 loop reads CASSQDRASARYTF. The CDR3 DNA is TGTGCCAGCAGCCAGGACAGGGCCTCCGCCCGCTACACCTTC.